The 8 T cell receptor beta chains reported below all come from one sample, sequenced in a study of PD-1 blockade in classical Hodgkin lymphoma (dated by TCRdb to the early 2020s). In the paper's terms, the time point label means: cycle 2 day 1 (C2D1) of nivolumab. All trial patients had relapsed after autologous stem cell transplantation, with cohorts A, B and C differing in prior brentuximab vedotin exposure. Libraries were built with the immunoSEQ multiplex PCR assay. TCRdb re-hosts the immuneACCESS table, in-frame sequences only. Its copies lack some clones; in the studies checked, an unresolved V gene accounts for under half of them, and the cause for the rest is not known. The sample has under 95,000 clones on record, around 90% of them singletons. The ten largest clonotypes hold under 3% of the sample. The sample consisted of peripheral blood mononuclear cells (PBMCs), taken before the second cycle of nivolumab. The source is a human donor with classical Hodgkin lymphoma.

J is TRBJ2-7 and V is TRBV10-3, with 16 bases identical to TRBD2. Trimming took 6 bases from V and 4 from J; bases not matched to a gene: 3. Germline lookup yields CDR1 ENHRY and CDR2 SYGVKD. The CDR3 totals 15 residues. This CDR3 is CAIRGLAGGPYEQYF. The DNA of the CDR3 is TGTGCCATCAGGGGACTAGCGGGAGGGCCTTACGAGCAGTACTTC.

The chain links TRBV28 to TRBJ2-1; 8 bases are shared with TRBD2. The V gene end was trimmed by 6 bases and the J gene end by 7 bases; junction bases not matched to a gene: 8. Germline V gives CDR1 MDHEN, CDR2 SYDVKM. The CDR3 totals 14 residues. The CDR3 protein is CASRSGTSSNEQFF. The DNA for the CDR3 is TGTGCCAGCAGGTCCGGGACTAGTTCGAATGAGCAGTTCTTC.

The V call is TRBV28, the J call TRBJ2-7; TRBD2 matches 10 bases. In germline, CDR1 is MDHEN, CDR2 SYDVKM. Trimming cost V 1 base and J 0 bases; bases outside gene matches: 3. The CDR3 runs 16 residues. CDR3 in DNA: TGTGCCAGCAGTTTATTTTCTAGCGGGAGCTCCTACGAGCAGTACTTC. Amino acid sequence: CASSLFSSGSSYEQYF.

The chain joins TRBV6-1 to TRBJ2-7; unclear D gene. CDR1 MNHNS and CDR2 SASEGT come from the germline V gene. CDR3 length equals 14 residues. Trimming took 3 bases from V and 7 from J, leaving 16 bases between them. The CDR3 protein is CASSEYGPTGEQYF. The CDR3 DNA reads TGTGCCAGCAGTGAGTATGGCCCCACTGGGGAGCAGTACTTC.

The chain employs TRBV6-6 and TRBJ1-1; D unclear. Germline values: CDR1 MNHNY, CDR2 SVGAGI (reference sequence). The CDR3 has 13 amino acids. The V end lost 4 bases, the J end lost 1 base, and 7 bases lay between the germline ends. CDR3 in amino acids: CASSFSQNTEAFF. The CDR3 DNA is TGTGCCAGCAGTTTCTCGCAGAACACTGAAGCTTTCTTT.

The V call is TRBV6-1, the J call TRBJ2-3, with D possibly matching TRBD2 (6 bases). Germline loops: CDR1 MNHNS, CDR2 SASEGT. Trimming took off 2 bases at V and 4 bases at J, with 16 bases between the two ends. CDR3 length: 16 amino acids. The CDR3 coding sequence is TGTGCCAGCAGTGAATATGCAGGCGGGACGGCAGATACGCAGTATTTT. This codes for CASSEYAGGTADTQYF.

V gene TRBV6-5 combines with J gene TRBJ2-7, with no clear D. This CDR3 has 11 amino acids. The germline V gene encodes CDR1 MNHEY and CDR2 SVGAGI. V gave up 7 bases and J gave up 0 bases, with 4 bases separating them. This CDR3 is CASMDSYEQYF. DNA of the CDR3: TGTGCCAGCATGGACTCCTACGAGCAGTACTTC.

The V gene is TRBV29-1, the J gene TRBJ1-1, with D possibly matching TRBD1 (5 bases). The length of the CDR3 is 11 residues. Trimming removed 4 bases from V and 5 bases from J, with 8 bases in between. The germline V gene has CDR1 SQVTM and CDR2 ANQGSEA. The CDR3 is CSVVRGTEAFF. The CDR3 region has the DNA TGCAGCGTTGTAAGGGGAACTGAAGCTTTCTTT.